A selection of T cell receptor beta chains follows, all from one sample in a study of PD-1 blockade in classical Hodgkin lymphoma. Assay used: immunoSEQ multiplex PCR; TCRdb lists only in-frame clones, some missing. The profile covers 60,000 or so clones, with roughly nine tenths appearing a single time and 9.7% taken by the ten largest. This specimen was peripheral blood mononuclear cells (PBMCs), taken at baseline. These receptors originate from a human donor with classical Hodgkin lymphoma. Each CDR3 is given with its conserved first and last residue. Fields, in order: J gene, V gene, D gene, clone size, CDR3 DNA, CDR3 protein. A D gene is named only where the DNA matches it firmly. A clone size is listed for some rows: how often the clone was seen (once, few, many), or a class if it is expanded.

>TRBJ2-2|TRBV7-3|TRBD1|-
TGTGCCAGCAGTAAGGACAGGATCGCCGGGGAGCTGTTTTTT
CASSKDRIAGELFF
>TRBJ2-5|TRBV7-9|-|-
TGTGCCAGCAGCTTCCCAGGACTGGGGCAGTACTTC
CASSFPGLGQYF
>TRBJ2-1|TRBV6-5|TRBD1|-
TGTGCCAGCAGTAACAGACAGGGTTTTCATGAGCAGTTCTTC
CASSNRQGFHEQFF
>TRBJ2-5|TRBV5-1|TRBD1|-
TGCGCCAGCCAGGGACAGGGAGTGGGTACGGAGACCCAGTACTTC
CASQGQGVGTETQYF
>TRBJ2-3|TRBV11-2|-|once
TGTGCCAGCAGCTTCTTCAGGGCGGAGGCAGATACGCAGTATTTT
CASSFFRAEADTQYF
>TRBJ2-2|TRBV28|-|-
TGTGCCAGCAGTTTCGTTGGCGACACCGGGGAGCTGTTTTTT
CASSFVGDTGELFF
>TRBJ2-7|TRBV11-2|-|-
TGTGCCAGCAGCTGGGACCTAGGTTACGAGCAGTACTTC
CASSWDLGYEQYF
>TRBJ2-5|TRBV27|-|few
TGTGCCAGCAGCACCGGGGGGACCCAGTACTTC
CASSTGGTQYF
>TRBJ2-7|TRBV15|TRBD2|once
TGTGCCACCAGCAGAGACGGGACTAGAGACTACGAGCAGTACTTC
CATSRDGTRDYEQYF
>TRBJ2-7|TRBV28|-|-
TGTGCCAGCAGTTTCCCAGCGCGCTCCGAGCAGTACTTC
CASSFPARSEQYF
>TRBJ2-4|TRBV15|-|-
TGTGCCACCAGCCTAGCGAAAAACATTCAGTACTTC
CATSLAKNIQYF
>TRBJ2-7|TRBV11-2|-|-
TGTGCCAGCAGCTTAGAGGAGGGCGGCACCTACGAGCAGTACTTC
CASSLEEGGTYEQYF
>TRBJ2-7|TRBV10-3|-|-
TGTGCCATCAGTGAGTCGGGCAGACCACCGTACGAGCAGTACTTC
CAISESGRPPYEQYF
>TRBJ2-2|TRBV19|-|-
TGTGCCAGTAGTCCCACCCTTACTGTCGGGGAGCTGTTTTTT
CASSPTLTVGELFF
>TRBJ2-1|TRBV13|-|-
TGTGCCAGCAGCTCCATGGGCCACTACAATGAGCAGTTCTTC
CASSSMGHYNEQFF
>TRBJ2-3|TRBV7-2|-|-
TGTGCCAGCAGCTCCCTAGGTGCAGATACGCAGTATTTT
CASSSLGADTQYF
>TRBJ1-3|TRBV4-1|-|-
TGCGCCAGCAGCCAAGCCAACAGGAGCTCTGGAAACACCATATATTTT
CASSQANRSSGNTIYF
>TRBJ2-7|TRBV15|-|-
TGTGCCACCAGCAGAGATTTAGCGTCCTACGAGCAGTACTTC
CATSRDLASYEQYF
>TRBJ2-1|TRBV5-5|-|-
TGTGCCAGCAGCTTGGCAGTCAGCAGGGTAAAGGGCCTCAATGAGCAGTTCTTC
CASSLAVSRVKGLNEQFF
>TRBJ2-4|TRBV18|-|-
TGTGCCAGCTCACTAGTGGACACCCCTCTGGACATTCAGTACTTC
CASSLVDTPLDIQYF
>TRBJ2-1|TRBV19|TRBD2|once
TGTGCCAGTAGTATCCTAGCGGGGTACAATGAGCAGTTCTTC
CASSILAGYNEQFF
>TRBJ2-1|TRBV6-5|-|few
TGTGCCAGCAGTTACTCTGGGGGAGTCGGAAATGAGCAGTTCTTC
CASSYSGGVGNEQFF
>TRBJ2-5|TRBV28|TRBD1|-
TGTGCCAGCAGCCACGACAGGGATTGGCCACAAGAGACCCAGTACTTC
CASSHDRDWPQETQYF
>TRBJ2-5|TRBV6-1|TRBD1|-
TGTGCCAGCAGTGATTCCTGGGAGGACAGGGGGCTTATTGAGACCCAGTACTTC
CASSDSWEDRGLIETQYF
>TRBJ2-3|TRBV19|TRBD2|-
TGTGCCAGTAGTATAATACTAGCGGGAGTGGATACGCAGTATTTT
CASSIILAGVDTQYF
>TRBJ2-1|TRBV13|-|-
TGTGCCAGCAGATTCACAGGTGGGAGCTACAATGAGCAGTTCTTC
CASRFTGGSYNEQFF
>TRBJ2-2|TRBV10-3|-|-
TGTGCCATCAGTGAGTTAGGGTGGGACACCGGGGAGCTGTTTTTT
CAISELGWDTGELFF
>TRBJ1-6|TRBV6-5|-|-
TGTGCCAGCAGTTACTCAGGCAGGGTGAATTCACCCCTCCACTTT
CASSYSGRVNSPLHF
>TRBJ1-5|TRBV28|TRBD1|few
TGTGCCAGCAGACGCCCCGGGACAGGGGGTCGGCCCCAGCATTTT
CASRRPGTGGRPQHF
>TRBJ2-2|TRBV11-3|TRBD2|-
TGTGCCAGCAGGAGGACTAGCGGGGGGAACACCGGGGAGCTGTTTTTT
CASRRTSGGNTGELFF
>TRBJ1-1|TRBV2|-|-
TGTGCCAGCAGTGAAGTTGAGGGGACTGAAGCTTTCTTT
CASSEVEGTEAFF
>TRBJ1-4|TRBV2|TRBD1|once
TGTGCCAGCAGTGAACAGGGACAGGGTCGCGAAAAACTGTTTTTT
CASSEQGQGREKLFF
>TRBJ2-5|TRBV6-5|-|-
TGTGCCAGCAGTTACCTTGGACCTGGAGAGACCCAGTACTTC
CASSYLGPGETQYF
>TRBJ2-1|TRBV10-1|TRBD2|-
TGCGCCAGCAGTCGGGAGGGCCTCGCCTACAATGAGCAGTTCTTC
CASSREGLAYNEQFF
>TRBJ1-5|TRBV7-2|-|-
TGTGCCAGCAGCTTAGTGGGTTTAAATCAGCCCCAGCATTTT
CASSLVGLNQPQHF
>TRBJ2-7|TRBV7-9|-|once
TGTGCCAGCAGCGCCGCCAACTCCGGGACGGGAAGCTCCTACGAGCAGTACTTC
CASSAANSGTGSSYEQYF
>TRBJ1-2|TRBV5-4|TRBD1|-
TGTGCCAGCAGCCCGGACAGGGCTAACTATGGCTACACCTTC
CASSPDRANYGYTF
>TRBJ2-4|TRBV28|-|-
TGTGCCAGCAGTTCTGGACAGCAGGCCAAAAACATTCAGTACTTC
CASSSGQQAKNIQYF
>TRBJ2-7|TRBV6-5|TRBD1|-
TGTGCCAGCAGTCTAAGGGGGCACTCCTACGAGCAGTACTTC
CASSLRGHSYEQYF
>TRBJ1-1|TRBV5-1|-|-
TGCGCCAGCAGCTTGGGAGGGGACACTGAAGCTTTCTTT
CASSLGGDTEAFF
>TRBJ2-1|TRBV7-9|-|-
TGTGCCAGCAGCCCCCCTTTTGGTCGACAGGTTTCCTACAATGAGCAGTTCTTC
CASSPPFGRQVSYNEQFF
>TRBJ2-1|TRBV15|-|-
TGTGCCACCAGCAGAGGACCCCCCGGGACACACAATGAGCAGTTCTTC
CATSRGPPGTHNEQFF
>TRBJ2-2|TRBV19|-|-
TGTGCCATCAGGAGGACACCGAACACCGGGGAGCTGTTTTTT
CAIRRTPNTGELFF
>TRBJ2-7|TRBV2|TRBD1|few
TGTGCCAATAGGTCGACAGGGAGCGACGAGCAGTACTTC
CANRSTGSDEQYF
>TRBJ2-7|TRBV5-1|TRBD2|-
TGCGCCAGCAGCTTGGCCGGGACTAACCCCTACGAGCAGTACTTC
CASSLAGTNPYEQYF
>TRBJ1-3|TRBV11-2|-|-
TGTGCCAGCAGCTTAGGACAGAGCTCTGGAAACACCATATATTTT
CASSLGQSSGNTIYF
>TRBJ2-7|TRBV28|-|once
TGTGCCAGCAGCATCGGCTCTAGCAACGAGCAGTACTTC
CASSIGSSNEQYF
>TRBJ2-7|TRBV13|TRBD2|-
TGTGCCAGCAGTTCCGGGACTAGTGACTACGAGCAGTACTTC
CASSSGTSDYEQYF
>TRBJ2-1|TRBV20-1|-|-
TGCAGTGCTACCATCCATGAGCAGTTCTTC
CSATIHEQFF
>TRBJ2-5|TRBV28|-|once
TGTGCCAGCAGTTTATTAGGAGGGGGCGGGAAGACCCAGTACTTC
CASSLLGGGGKTQYF
>TRBJ1-3|TRBV6-6|-|-
TGTGCCAGTTCAACAGTCAGGGCGTTCGGAAACACCATATATTTT
CASSTVRAFGNTIYF
>TRBJ1-2|TRBV7-8|-|-
TGTGCCACCTACTCCCGACAGAACTATGGCTACACCTTC
CATYSRQNYGYTF
>TRBJ1-1|TRBV27|-|-
TGTGCCAGCAGTTCCAAGAACACTGAAGCTTTCTTT
CASSSKNTEAFF
>TRBJ2-5|TRBV11-1|-|-
TGTGCCAGCAGCTTAGAAGGCGCAGCGACCCAAGAGACCCAGTACTTC
CASSLEGAATQETQYF
>TRBJ1-5|TRBV7-4|TRBD1|-
TGTGCCAGCAGGTTGACAGGGTCGTTGTGGCCCCAGCATTTT
CASRLTGSLWPQHF
>TRBJ2-1|TRBV7-9|-|-
TGTGCCAGCAGCTTAATTCTAAGCCATGAGCAGTTCTTC
CASSLILSHEQFF
>TRBJ2-1|TRBV7-6|TRBD2|-
TGTGCCAGCAGCTTAGCGTCAGCGGGAGCCTACAATGAGCAGTTCTTC
CASSLASAGAYNEQFF
>TRBJ2-1|TRBV7-7|-|-
TGTGCCAGCAGCTTAGACTCGTACAATGAGCAGTTCTTC
CASSLDSYNEQFF
>TRBJ2-3|TRBV6-1|TRBD1|-
TGTGCCAGCAGATCAACAGGGGTGGCAGATACGCAGTATTTT
CASRSTGVADTQYF